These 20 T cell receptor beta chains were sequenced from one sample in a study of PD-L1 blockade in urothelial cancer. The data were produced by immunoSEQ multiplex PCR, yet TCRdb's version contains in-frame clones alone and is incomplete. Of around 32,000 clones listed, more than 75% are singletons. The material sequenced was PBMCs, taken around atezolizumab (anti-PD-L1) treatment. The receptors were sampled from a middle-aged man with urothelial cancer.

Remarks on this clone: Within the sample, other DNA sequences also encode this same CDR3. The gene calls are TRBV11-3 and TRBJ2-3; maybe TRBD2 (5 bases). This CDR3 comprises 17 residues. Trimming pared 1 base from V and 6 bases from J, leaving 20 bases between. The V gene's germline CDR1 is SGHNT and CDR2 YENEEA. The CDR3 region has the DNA TGTGCCAGCAGCTTAGGGGTCACCGTAAGGGAGACGGATACGCAGTATTTT. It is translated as CASSLGVTVRETDTQYF.

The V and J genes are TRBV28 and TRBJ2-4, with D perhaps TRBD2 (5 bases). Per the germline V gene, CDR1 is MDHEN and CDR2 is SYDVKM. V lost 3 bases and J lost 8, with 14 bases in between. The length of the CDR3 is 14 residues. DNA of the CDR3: TGTGCCAGCAGTTTTATGGGAGCCAAGGACATTCAGTACTTC. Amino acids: CASSFMGAKDIQYF.

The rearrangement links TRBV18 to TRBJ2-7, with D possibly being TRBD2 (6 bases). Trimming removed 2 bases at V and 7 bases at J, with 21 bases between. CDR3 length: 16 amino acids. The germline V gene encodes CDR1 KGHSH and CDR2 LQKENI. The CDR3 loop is CASSPRDSASGNEQYF. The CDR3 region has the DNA TGTGCCAGCTCACCAAGGGACTCTGCCTCCGGGAATGAGCAGTACTTC.

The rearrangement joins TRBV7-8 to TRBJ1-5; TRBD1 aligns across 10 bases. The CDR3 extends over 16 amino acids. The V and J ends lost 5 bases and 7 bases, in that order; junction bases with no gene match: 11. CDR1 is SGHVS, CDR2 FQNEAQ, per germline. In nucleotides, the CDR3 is TGTGCCAGCAGCCTAATCGGGACAGGGGCAGAACAGCCCCAGCATTTT. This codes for CASSLIGTGAEQPQHF.

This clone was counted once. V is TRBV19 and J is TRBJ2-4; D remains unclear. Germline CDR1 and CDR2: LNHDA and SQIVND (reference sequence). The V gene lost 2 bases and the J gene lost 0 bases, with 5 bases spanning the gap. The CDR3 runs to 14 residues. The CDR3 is CASSILLAKNIQYF. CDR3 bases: TGTGCCAGTAGTATACTTCTAGCCAAAAACATTCAGTACTTC.

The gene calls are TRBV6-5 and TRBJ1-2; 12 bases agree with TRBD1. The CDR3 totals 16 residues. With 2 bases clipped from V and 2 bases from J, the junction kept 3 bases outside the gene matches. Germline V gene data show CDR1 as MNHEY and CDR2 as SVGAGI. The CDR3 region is CASSYSGTGGNYGYTF. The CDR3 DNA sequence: TGTGCCAGCAGTTACAGCGGGACAGGGGGCAACTATGGCTACACCTTC.

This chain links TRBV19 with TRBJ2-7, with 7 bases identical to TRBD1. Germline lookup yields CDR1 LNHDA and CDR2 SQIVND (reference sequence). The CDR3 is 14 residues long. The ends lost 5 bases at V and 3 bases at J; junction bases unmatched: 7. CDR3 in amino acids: CASSSRDRDYEQYF. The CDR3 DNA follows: TGTGCCAGTAGTTCAAGGGACAGAGACTACGAGCAGTACTTC.

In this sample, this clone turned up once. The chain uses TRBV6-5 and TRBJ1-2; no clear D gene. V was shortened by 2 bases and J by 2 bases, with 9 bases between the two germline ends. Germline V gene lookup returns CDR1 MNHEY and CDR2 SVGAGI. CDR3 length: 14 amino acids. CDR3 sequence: CASSYDSHNYGYTF. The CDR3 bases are TGTGCCAGCAGTTACGACTCTCACAACTATGGCTACACCTTC.

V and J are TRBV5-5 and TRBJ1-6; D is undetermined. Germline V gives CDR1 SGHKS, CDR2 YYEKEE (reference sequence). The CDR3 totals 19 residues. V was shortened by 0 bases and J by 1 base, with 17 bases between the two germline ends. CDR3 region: CASSLGAVTAISYNSPLHF. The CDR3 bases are TGTGCCAGCAGCTTGGGAGCGGTCACAGCCATTTCCTATAATTCACCCCTCCACTTT.

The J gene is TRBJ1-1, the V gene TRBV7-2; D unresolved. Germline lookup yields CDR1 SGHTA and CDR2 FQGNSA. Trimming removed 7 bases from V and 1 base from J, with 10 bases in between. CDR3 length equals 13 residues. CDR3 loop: CASTPGGNTEAFF. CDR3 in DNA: TGTGCCAGCACCCCCGGAGGGAACACTGAAGCTTTCTTT.

The CDR3 nucleotides are TGTGCCAGCAGCTTAGGGTTTGGGGGCGGGCGCGAGCAGTACTTC. It codes for CASSLGFGGGREQYF. The V and J genes are TRBV11-2 and TRBJ2-7; a possible D gene is TRBD1 (6 bases). The CDR3 loop spans 15 amino acids. Germline V gene lookup returns CDR1 SGHAT and CDR2 FQNNGV. The V gene lost 1 base and the J gene lost 6 bases, with 16 bases spanning the gap.

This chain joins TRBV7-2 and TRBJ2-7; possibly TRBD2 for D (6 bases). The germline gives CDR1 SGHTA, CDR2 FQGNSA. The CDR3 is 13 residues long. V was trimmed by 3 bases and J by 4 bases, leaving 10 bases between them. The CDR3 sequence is CASSFEGRYEQYF. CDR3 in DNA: TGTGCCAGCAGCTTCGAGGGGAGGTACGAGCAGTACTTC.

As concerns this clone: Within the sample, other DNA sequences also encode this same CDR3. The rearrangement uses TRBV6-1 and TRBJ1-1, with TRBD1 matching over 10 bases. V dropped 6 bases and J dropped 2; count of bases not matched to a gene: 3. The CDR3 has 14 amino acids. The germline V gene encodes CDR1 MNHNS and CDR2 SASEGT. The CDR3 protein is CASSWDRGNTEAFF. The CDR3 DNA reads TGTGCCAGCAGCTGGGACAGGGGAAACACTGAAGCTTTCTTT.

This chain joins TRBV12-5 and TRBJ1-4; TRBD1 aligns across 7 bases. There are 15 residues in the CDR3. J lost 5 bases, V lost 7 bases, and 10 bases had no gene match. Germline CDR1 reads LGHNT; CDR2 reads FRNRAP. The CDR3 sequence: CASASADRRNEKLFF. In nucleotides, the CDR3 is TGTGCTAGTGCGTCCGCGGACAGGAGAAATGAAAAACTGTTTTTT.

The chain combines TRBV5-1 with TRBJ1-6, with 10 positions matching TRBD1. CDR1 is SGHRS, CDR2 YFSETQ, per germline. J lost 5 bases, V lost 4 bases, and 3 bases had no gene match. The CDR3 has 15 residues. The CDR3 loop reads CASSLTGGDNSPLHF. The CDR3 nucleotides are TGCGCCAGCAGCCTGACAGGGGGCGATAATTCACCCCTCCACTTT.

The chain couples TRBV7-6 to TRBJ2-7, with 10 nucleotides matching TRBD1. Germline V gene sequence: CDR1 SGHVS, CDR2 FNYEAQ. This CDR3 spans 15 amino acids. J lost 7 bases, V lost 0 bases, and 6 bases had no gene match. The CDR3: CASSLAPWTGGEQYF. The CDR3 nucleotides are TGTGCCAGCAGCTTAGCCCCCTGGACAGGGGGGGAGCAGTACTTC. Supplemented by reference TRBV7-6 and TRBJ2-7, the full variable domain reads GAGVSQSPRYKVTKRGQDVALRCDPISGHVSLYWYRQALGQGPEFLTYFNYEAQQDKSGLPNDRFSAERPEGSISTLTIQRTEQRDSAMYRCASSLAPWTGGEQYFGPGTRLTVT.

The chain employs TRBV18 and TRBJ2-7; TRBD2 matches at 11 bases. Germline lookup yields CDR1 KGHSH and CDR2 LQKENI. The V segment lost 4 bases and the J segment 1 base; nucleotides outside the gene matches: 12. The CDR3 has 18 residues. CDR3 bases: TGTGCCAGCTCACGAAATCTAGCGGGAGGAACCACTTCCTACGAGCAGTACTTC. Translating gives CASSRNLAGGTTSYEQYF.

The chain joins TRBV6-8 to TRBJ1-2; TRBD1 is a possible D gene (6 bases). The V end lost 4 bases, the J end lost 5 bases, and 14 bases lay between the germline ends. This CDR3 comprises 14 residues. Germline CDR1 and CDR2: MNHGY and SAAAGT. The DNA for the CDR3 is TGTGCCAGCAGTTTCAGGGGAGAAAGGTATGGCTACACCTTC. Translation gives CASSFRGERYGYTF.

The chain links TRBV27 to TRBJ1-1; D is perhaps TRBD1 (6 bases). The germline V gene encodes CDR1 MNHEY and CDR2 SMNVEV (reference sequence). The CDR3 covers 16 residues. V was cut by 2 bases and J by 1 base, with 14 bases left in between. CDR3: CASSLTGGAGNTEAFF. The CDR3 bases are TGTGCCAGCAGTTTAACGGGGGGCGCGGGGAACACTGAAGCTTTCTTT.

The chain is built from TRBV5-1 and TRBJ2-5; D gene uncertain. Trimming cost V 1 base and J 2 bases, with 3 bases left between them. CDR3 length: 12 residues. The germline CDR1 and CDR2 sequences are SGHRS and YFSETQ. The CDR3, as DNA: TGCGCCAGCAGCTTGCCTCAAGAGACCCAGTACTTC. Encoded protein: CASSLPQETQYF.